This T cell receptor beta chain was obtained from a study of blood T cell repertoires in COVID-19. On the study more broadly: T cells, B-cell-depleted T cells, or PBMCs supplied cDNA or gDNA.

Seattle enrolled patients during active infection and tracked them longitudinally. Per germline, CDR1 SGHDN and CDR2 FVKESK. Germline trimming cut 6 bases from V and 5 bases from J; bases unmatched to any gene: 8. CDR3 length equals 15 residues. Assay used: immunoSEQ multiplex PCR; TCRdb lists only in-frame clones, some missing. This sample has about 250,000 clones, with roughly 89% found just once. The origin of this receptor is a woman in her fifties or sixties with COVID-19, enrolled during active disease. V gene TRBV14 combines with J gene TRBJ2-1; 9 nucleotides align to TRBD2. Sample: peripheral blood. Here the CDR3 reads CASRHTSGRNNEQFF. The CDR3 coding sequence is TGTGCCAGCAGACACACTAGCGGGCGAAACAATGAGCAGTTCTTC.